Shown below are 10 T cell receptor beta chains from a single sample sequenced in a study of OX40 agonist ivuxolimab in advanced cancers. Some clones are missing from TCRdb's copy, which holds only in-frame ones; the method was immunoSEQ multiplex PCR. The profile shows under 85,000 clones, approximately 81% of them singletons. Sequenced material: CD4+ or CD8+ T cells sorted from blood, taken in a trial of the OX40 agonist ivuxolimab. The receptors shown here come from an adult with an advanced solid tumor such as melanoma, head and neck, liver or kidney cancer.

This clone has only a few counts. The chain couples TRBV7-2 to TRBJ1-2; D ambiguous. The V gene's germline CDR1 is SGHTA and CDR2 FQGNSA. The CDR3 has 13 amino acids. The V gene lost 3 bases and the J gene lost 4 bases, with 9 bases spanning the gap. CDR3 in amino acids: CASSLSDSYGYTF. The CDR3 nucleotides read TGTGCCAGCAGCTTGTCGGATTCCTATGGCTACACCTTC. Together with reference TRBV7-2 and TRBJ1-2, the CDR3 gives the full variable domain: GAGVSQSPSNKVTEKGKDVELRCDPISGHTALYWYRQSLGQGLEFLIYFQGNSAPDKSGLPSDRFSAERTGGSVSTLTIQRTQQEDSAVYLCASSLSDSYGYTFGSGTRLTVV.

Of note for this clone: The junction departs from germline at one end; a sequencing error may be responsible. The rearrangement joins TRBV7-7 to TRBJ2-2, with D perhaps TRBD2 (5 bases). Germline assignment: CDR1 SSHAT and CDR2 FNYEAQ (reference sequence). This CDR3 contains 15 residues. CDR3 amino acids: CASSLAPGDTGELFF. Here the CDR3 DNA reads TGTGCTAGCAGCTTAGCGCCCGGGGACACCGGGGAGCTGTTTTTT.

V usage is TRBV7-2 and J usage is TRBJ2-1; D gene uncertain. Trimming cost V 2 bases and J 4 bases, with 3 bases left between them. Germline V gene data show CDR1 as SGHTA and CDR2 as FQGNSA. The length of the CDR3 is 12 residues. The CDR3 here is CASSLTYNEQFF. DNA of the CDR3: TGTGCCAGCAGCTTAACATACAATGAGCAGTTCTTC.

This clone was detected a few times. The same CDR3 is also encoded by other DNA sequences in this sample. The rearrangement uses TRBV4-1 and TRBJ1-4; possibly TRBD1 for D (6 bases). CDR3 length equals 16 residues. V was trimmed by 3 bases and J by 8 bases, leaving 19 bases between them. The germline CDR1 and CDR2 sequences are MGHRA and YSYEKL. CDR3 nucleotides: TGCGCCAGCAGCCAGTCCTCAGGGGAAGGAGTGGAAAAACTGTTTTTT. Protein: CASSQSSGEGVEKLFF.

This chain connects TRBV6-1 to TRBJ2-7; the D is unclear. V was clipped by 5 bases and J by 5 bases, with 7 bases between them. Germline V gene data show CDR1 as MNHNS and CDR2 as SASEGT. The CDR3 sequence is 11 residues long. CDR3 region: CASSLMNEQYF. The CDR3 nucleotides are TGTGCCAGCAGTTTAATGAACGAGCAGTACTTC.

Worth noting for this clone: The junction shows a germline mismatch at one end, possibly a read error. This rearrangement joins TRBV7-8 to TRBJ2-3, with D uncertain. The CDR3 runs 11 residues. The germline V gene has CDR1 SGHVS and CDR2 FQNEAQ. The CDR3 DNA reads TGTGCCAGCAGCCTAGCAGATACGCAGTATTTT. This translates into CASSLADTQYF. Drawing the rest from reference TRBV7-8 and TRBJ2-3, the complete variable domain is GAGVSQSPRYKVAKRGQDVALRCDPISGHVSLFWYQQALGQGPEFLTYFQNEAQLDKSGLPSDRFFAERPEGSVSTLKIQRTQQEDSAVYLCASSLADTQYFGPGTRLTVL.

This clone was seen once. J is TRBJ1-1 and V is TRBV7-8, with 7 bases lining up with TRBD1. Germline V gene lookup returns CDR1 SGHVS and CDR2 FQNEAQ. V dropped 1 base and J dropped 9; count of bases not matched to a gene: 8. The CDR3 has 14 residues. The CDR3, as DNA: TGTGCCAGCAGCTTAGGACAGGGTGGGACTCAAGCTTTCTTT. Amino acids: CASSLGQGGTQAFF. Full variable domain (rest looked up from reference TRBV7-8 and TRBJ1-1): GAGVSQSPRYKVAKRGQDVALRCDPISGHVSLFWYQQALGQGPEFLTYFQNEAQLDKSGLPSDRFFAERPEGSVSTLKIQRTQQEDSAVYLCASSLGQGGTQAFFGQGTRLTVV.

V gene TRBV7-9 combines with J gene TRBJ2-3; D is unresolved. V was shortened by 5 bases and J by 4 bases, with 16 bases between the two germline ends. In germline, CDR1 is SEHNR, CDR2 FQNEAQ (reference sequence). The CDR3 is 15 residues long. The CDR3 sequence: CASSPLATAADTQYF. DNA for the CDR3: TGTGCCAGCAGCCCATTGGCAACGGCGGCAGATACGCAGTATTTT.

This rearrangement joins TRBV5-1 to TRBJ2-2, with D unresolved. V was pared by 5 bases and J by 1 base, with 9 bases between. The CDR3 spans 14 residues. The germline V gene encodes CDR1 SGHRS and CDR2 YFSETQ. The CDR3 protein is CASSKQLNTGELFF. The CDR3 DNA reads as TGCGCCAGCAGTAAACAACTGAACACCGGGGAGCTGTTTTTT. The whole variable domain, remainder taken from reference TRBV5-1 and TRBJ2-2, is KAGVTQTPRYLIKTRGQQVTLSCSPISGHRSVSWYQQTPGQGLQFLFEYFSETQRNKGNFPGRFSGRQFSNSRSEMNVSTLELGDSALYLCASSKQLNTGELFFGEGSRLTVL.

The V gene is TRBV5-1, the J gene TRBJ1-1; 9 nucleotides align to TRBD1. The CDR3 is 13 amino acids. Germline CDR1 reads SGHRS; CDR2 reads YFSETQ. Trimming at V came to 8 bases and at J to 2 bases, leaving 4 bases not matched to a gene. The CDR3 DNA reads as TGCGCCAGTGCGACAGGGGGTAACACTGAAGCTTTCTTT. The encoded protein is CASATGGNTEAFF.